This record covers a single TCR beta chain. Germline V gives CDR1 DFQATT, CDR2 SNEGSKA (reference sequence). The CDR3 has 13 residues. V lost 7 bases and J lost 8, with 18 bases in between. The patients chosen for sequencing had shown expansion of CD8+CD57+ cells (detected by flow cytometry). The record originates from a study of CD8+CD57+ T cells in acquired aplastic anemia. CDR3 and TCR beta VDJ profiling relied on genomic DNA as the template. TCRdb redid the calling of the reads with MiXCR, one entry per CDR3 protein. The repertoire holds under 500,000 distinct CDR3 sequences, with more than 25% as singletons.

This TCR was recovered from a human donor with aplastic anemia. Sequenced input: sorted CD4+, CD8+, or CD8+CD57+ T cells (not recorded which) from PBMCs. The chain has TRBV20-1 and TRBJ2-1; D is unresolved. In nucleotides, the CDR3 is TGCAGTGTCCCTGCTTTGCCGTCCGATGAGCAGTTCTTC. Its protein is CSVPALPSDEQFF.